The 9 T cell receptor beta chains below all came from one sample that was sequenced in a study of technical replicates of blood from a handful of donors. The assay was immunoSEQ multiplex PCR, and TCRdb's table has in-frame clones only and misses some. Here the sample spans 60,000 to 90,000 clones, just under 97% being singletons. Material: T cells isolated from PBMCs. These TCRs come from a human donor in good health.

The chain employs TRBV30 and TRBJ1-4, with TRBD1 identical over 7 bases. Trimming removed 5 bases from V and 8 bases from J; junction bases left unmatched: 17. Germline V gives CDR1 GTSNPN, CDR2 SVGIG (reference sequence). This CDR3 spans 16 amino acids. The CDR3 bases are TGTGCCTGGGGGGACCCGGGGACAGTCTATCGGGAAAAACTGTTTTTT. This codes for CAWGDPGTVYREKLFF.

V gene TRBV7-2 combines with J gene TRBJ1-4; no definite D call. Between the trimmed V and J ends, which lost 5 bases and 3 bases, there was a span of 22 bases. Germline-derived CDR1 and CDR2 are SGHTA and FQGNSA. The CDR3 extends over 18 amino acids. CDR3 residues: CASSVTLEAGAANEKLFF. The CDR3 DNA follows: TGTGCCAGCAGCGTAACTCTGGAGGCCGGCGCTGCTAATGAAAAACTGTTTTTT. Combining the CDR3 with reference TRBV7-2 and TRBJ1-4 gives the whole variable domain GAGVSQSPSNKVTEKGKDVELRCDPISGHTALYWYRQSLGQGLEFLIYFQGNSAPDKSGLPSDRFSAERTGGSVSTLTIQRTQQEDSAVYLCASSVTLEAGAANEKLFFGSGTQLSVL.

CDR3 DNA: TGTGCCAGCAGCTCCCAGGGACTAGCGGGAGGATCCTACAATGAGCAGTTCTTC. Translation gives CASSSQGLAGGSYNEQFF. The rearrangement links TRBV7-9 to TRBJ2-1; 15 bases line up with TRBD2. The CDR3 extends over 18 amino acids. Unmatched junction bases numbered 5, after V lost 4 bases and J lost 1 base. Germline values: CDR1 SEHNR, CDR2 FQNEAQ (reference sequence).

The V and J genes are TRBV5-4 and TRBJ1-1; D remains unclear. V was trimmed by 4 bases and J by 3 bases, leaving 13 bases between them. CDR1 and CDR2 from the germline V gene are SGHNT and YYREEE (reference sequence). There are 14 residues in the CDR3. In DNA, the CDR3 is TGTGCCAGCAGCCCTAGCCGACGGTACACTGAAGCTTTCTTT. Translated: CASSPSRRYTEAFF.

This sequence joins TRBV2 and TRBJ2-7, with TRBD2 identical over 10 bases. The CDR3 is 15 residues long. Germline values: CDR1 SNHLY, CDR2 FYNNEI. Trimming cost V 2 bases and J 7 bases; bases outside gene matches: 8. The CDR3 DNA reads TGTGCCAGCAGTGAAACGAGCGGGGGGGCGAGGGAGCAGTACTTC. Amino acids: CASSETSGGAREQYF.

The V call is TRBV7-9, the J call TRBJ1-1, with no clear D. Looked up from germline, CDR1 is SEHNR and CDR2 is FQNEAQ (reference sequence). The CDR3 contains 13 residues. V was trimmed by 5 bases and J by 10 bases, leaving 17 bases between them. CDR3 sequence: CASSPPNSVGAFF. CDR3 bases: TGTGCCAGCAGCCCACCTAATTCTGTCGGAGCTTTCTTT.

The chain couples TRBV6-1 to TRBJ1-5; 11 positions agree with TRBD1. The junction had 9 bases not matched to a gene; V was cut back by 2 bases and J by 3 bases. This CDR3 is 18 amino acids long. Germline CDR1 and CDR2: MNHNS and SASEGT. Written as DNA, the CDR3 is TGTGCCAGCAGTGAAAAGGACAGGGGGCTCGGAGCCAATCAGCCCCAGCATTTT. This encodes CASSEKDRGLGANQPQHF.

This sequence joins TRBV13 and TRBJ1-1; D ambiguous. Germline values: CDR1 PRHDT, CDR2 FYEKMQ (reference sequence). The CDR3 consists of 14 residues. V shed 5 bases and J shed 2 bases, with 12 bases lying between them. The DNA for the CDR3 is TGTGCCAGCAGCCCTGGAGGGATAAACACTGAAGCTTTCTTT. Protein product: CASSPGGINTEAFF.

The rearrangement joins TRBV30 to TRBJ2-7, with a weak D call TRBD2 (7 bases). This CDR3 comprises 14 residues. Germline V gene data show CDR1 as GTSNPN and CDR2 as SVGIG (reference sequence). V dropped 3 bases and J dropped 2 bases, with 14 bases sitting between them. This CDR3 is CAWRRTGGPYEQYF. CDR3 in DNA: TGTGCCTGGAGAAGGACCGGGGGGCCCTACGAGCAGTACTTC.